The text below deals with one T cell receptor (beta chain). The sample comes from a study of T-cell reconstitution after alpha-beta-depleted transplantation in children. The CDR3 length is 13 residues. With 4 bases removed from V and 2 bases from J, the gap between germline ends came to 9 bases. Germline V gene lookup returns CDR1 SGHTA and CDR2 FQGNSA. Preparation of the TCRbeta library was carried out with unique molecular identifiers. TCRdb redid the calling of the PCR reads with MiXCR, one entry per CDR3 protein. The data show fewer than 200,000 distinct CDR3 sequences, with 6.5% to 7.5% seen just once and around 2.7% held by the top ten.

The chain has TRBV7-2 and TRBJ2-7, with D perhaps TRBD1 (6 bases). This sample comprised PBMCs from the stem cell graft donor, obtained from the stem cell graft. This sequence was found in a human donor who donated a stem cell graft to a child with Wiskott-Aldrich syndrome. CDR3 nucleotide sequence: TGTGCCAGCAGCTCCTGGGACACCTACGAGCAGTACTTC. This encodes CASSSWDTYEQYF.